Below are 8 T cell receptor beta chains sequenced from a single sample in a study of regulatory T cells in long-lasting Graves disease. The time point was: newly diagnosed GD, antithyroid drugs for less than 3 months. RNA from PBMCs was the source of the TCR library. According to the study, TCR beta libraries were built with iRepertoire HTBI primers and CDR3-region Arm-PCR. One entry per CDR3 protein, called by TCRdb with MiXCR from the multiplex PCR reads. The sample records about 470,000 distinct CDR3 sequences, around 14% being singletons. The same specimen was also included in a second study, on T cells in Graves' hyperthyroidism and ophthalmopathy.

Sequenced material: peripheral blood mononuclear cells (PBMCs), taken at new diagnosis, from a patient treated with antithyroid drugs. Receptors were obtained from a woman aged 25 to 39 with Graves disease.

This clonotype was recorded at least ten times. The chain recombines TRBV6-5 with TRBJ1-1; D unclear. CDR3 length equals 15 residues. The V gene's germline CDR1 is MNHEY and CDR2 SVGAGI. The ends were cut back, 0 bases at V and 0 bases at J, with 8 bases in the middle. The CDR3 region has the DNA TGTGCCAGCAGTTACTCGGGTCGGGTGAACACTGAAGCTTTCTTT. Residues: CASSYSGRVNTEAFF.

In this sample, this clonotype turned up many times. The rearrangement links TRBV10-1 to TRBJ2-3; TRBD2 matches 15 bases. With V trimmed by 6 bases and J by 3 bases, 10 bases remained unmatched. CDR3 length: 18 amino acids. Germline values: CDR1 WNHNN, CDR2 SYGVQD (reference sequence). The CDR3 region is CASSYGLAGGLVTDTQYF. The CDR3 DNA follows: TGCGCCAGCAGCTACGGACTAGCGGGAGGGCTCGTTACAGATACGCAGTATTTT.

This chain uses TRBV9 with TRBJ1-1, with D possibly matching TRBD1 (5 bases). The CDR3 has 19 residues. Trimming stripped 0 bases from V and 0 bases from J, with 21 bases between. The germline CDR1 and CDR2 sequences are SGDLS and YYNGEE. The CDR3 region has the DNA TGTGCCAGCAGCGTAGATTTAAGGGAGGGGAGATACGTGAACACTGAAGCTTTCTTT. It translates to CASSVDLREGRYVNTEAFF.

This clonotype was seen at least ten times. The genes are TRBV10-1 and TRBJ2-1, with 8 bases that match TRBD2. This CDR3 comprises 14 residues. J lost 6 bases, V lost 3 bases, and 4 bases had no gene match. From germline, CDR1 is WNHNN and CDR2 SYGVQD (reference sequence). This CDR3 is CASSDQREINEQFF. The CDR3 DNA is TGCGCCAGCAGTGACCAGCGGGAGATCAATGAGCAGTTCTTC.

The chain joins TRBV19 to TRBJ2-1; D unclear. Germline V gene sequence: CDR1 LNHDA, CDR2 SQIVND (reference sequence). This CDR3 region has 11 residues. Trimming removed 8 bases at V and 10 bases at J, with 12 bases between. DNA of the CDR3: TGTGCCAGTGCCCTCCGTGGGGAGCAGTTCTTC. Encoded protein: CASALRGEQFF.

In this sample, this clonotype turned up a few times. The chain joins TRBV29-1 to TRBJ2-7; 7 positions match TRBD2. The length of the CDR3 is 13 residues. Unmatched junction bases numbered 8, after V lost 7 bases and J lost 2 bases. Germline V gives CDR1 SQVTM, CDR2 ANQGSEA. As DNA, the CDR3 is TGCAGCGCAACCCCTAGCGGAACCTACGAGCAGTACTTC. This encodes CSATPSGTYEQYF.

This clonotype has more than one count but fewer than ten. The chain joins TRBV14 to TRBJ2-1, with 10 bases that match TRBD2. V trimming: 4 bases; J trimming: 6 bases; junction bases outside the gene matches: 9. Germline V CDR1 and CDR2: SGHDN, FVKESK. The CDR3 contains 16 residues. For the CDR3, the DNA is TGTGCCAGCAGCCTTTTAGCGGGAGGTTTGGGCAATGAGCAGTTCTTC. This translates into CASSLLAGGLGNEQFF.

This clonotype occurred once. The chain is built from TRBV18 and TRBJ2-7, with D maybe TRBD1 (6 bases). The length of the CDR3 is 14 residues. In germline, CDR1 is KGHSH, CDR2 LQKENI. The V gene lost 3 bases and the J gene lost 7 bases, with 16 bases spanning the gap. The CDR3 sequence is CASSPFRDTGEQYF. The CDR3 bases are TGTGCCAGCTCACCTTTCCGGGACACGGGGGAGCAGTACTTC.